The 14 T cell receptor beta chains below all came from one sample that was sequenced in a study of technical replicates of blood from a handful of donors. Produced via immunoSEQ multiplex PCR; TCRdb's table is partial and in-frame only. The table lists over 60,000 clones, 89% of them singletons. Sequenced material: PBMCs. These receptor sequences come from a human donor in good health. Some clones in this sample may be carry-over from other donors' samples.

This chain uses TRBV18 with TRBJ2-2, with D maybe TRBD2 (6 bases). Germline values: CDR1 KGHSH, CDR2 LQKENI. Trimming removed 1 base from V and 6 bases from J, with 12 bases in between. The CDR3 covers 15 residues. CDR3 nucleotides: TGTGCCAGCTCACCACGACTAGATTGGTCCGGGGAGCTGTTTTTT. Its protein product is CASSPRLDWSGELFF.

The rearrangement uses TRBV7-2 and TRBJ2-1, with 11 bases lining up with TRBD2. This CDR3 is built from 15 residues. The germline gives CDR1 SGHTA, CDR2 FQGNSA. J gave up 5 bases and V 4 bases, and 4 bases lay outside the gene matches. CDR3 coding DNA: TGTGCCAGCAGCTCGATACTAGCGGGAGACAATGAGCAGTTCTTC. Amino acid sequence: CASSSILAGDNEQFF.

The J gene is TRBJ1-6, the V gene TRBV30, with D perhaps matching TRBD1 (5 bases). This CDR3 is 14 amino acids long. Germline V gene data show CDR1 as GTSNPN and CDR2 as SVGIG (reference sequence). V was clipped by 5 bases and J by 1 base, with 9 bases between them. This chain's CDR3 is CAWGKGSYNSPLHF. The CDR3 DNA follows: TGTGCCTGGGGAAAGGGGTCCTATAATTCACCCCTCCACTTT. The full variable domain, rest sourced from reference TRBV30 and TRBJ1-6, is SQTIHQWPATLVQPVGSPLSLECTVEGTSNPNLYWYRQAAGRGLQLLFYSVGIGQISSEVPQNLSASRPQDRQFILSSKKLLLSDSGFYLCAWGKGSYNSPLHFGNGTRLTVT.

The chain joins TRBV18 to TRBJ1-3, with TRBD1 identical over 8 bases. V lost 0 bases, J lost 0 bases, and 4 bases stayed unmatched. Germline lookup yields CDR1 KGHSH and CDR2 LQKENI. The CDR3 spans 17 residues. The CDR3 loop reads CASSPPDRGFSGNTIYF. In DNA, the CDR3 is TGTGCCAGCTCACCACCCGACAGGGGATTCTCTGGAAACACCATATATTTT.

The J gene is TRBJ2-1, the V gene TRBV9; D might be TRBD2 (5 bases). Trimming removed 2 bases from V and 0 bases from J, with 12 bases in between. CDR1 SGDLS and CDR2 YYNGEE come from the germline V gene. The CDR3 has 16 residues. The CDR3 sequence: CASSVEAVSSYNEQFF. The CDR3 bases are TGTGCCAGCAGCGTGGAAGCGGTCAGCTCCTACAATGAGCAGTTCTTC.

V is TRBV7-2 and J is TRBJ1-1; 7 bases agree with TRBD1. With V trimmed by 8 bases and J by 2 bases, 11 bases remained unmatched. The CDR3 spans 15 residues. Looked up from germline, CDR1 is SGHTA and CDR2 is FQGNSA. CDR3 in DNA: TGTGCCAGCCTTTTAGGGGGACAGAGAAACACTGAAGCTTTCTTT. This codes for CASLLGGQRNTEAFF.

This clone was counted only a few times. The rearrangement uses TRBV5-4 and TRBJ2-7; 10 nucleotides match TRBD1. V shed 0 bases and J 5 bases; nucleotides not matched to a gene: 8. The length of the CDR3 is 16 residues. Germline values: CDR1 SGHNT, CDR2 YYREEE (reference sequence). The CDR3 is CASSLAAGDRGHEQYF. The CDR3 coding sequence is TGTGCCAGCAGCTTGGCCGCAGGGGACAGGGGCCACGAGCAGTACTTC.

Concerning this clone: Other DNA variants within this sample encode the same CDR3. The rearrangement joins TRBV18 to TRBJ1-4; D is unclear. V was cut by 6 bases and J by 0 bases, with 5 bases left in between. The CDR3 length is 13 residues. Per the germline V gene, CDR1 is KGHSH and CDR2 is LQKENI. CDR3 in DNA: TGTGCCAGCTCGCGGGCAACTAATGAAAAACTGTTTTTT. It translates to CASSRATNEKLFF.

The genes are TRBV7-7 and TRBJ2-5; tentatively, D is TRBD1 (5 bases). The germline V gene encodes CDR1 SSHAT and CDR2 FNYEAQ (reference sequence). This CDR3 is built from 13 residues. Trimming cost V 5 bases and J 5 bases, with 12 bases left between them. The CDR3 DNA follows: TGTGCCAGCAGCCGTCAGGGCGCGGAGACCCAGTACTTC. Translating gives CASSRQGAETQYF.

The CDR3 DNA is TGTGCCAGCAGCTCCAACAGGGGCGAGCAGTACTTC. Its translation: CASSSNRGEQYF. The rearrangement links TRBV11-3 to TRBJ2-7; 7 nucleotides match TRBD1. Germline values: CDR1 SGHNT, CDR2 YENEEA. The V segment lost 4 bases and the J segment 6 bases; nucleotides outside the gene matches: 3. This CDR3 contains 12 residues.

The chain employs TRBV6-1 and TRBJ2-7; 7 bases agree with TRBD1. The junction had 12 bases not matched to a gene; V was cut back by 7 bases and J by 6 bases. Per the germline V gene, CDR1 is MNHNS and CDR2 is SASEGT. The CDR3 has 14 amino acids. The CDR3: CASTGTVDVGEQYF. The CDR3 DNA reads TGTGCCAGCACCGGGACAGTCGACGTCGGCGAGCAGTACTTC.

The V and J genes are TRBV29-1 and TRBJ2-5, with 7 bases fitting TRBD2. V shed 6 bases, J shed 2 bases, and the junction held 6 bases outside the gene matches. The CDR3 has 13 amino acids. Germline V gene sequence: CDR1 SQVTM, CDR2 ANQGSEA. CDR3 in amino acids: CSVGASGQETQYF. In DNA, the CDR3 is TGCAGCGTGGGTGCTAGCGGACAAGAGACCCAGTACTTC.

The CDR3 region is CASSPEGGRRETQYF. CDR3 DNA sequence: TGTGCCAGCAGCCCGGAGGGCGGGAGACGAGAGACCCAGTACTTC. The rearrangement links TRBV7-8 to TRBJ2-5, with TRBD2 identical over 7 bases. The germline V gene has CDR1 SGHVS and CDR2 FQNEAQ. This CDR3 is built from 15 residues. V lost 5 bases, J lost 4 bases, and 10 bases stayed unmatched.

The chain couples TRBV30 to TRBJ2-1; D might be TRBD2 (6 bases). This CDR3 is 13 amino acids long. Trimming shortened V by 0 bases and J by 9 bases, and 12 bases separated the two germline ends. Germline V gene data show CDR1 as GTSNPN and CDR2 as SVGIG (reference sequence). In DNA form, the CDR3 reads TGTGCCTGGAGTGTGGGGGGTCAGGGTGAGCAGTTCTTC. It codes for CAWSVGGQGEQFF.